Sequencing of this T cell receptor (beta chain) was carried out in a study of T cell responses to AZD1222 COVID-19 vaccine. Libraries were prepared by immunoSEQ multiplex PCR; TCRdb keeps only in-frame clonotypes and omits some of them. The table has under 150,000 clones, roughly nine tenths seen once; the top ten hold approximately 8.8%. The CDR3 is made up of 15 amino acids. CDR1 and CDR2 from the germline V gene are SEHNR and FQNEAQ (reference sequence). Trimming at V came to 2 bases and at J to 5 bases, leaving 5 bases not matched to a gene. Note on this clone: What it recognizes is unknown.

General study results and limits: Nearly half of the spike-specific TCRs reportedly recognize variant regions that carry no mutations.

Sequenced here: peripheral blood, sampled 28 days after the second AZD1222 dose. The chain couples TRBV7-9 to TRBJ1-4; the match to TRBD1 covers 7 bases. The receptor was derived from an adult who received the AZD1222 COVID-19 vaccine. CDR3 loop: CASSLSGTVNEKLFF. The CDR3 DNA follows: TGTGCCAGCAGCTTATCCGGGACAGTGAATGAAAAACTGTTTTTT.